This T cell receptor (beta chain) was found in a study of blood T cell repertoires in COVID-19. Background on the study: Collection of acute and convalescent COVID-19 samples took place in the United States, Italy and Spain.

Per the study methods: Scientists estimated how many nucleated cells there were by amplifying reference gene primers. Here immunoSEQ multiplex PCR was the method, and the copy in TCRdb shows in-frame clones only, minus some. Clonal size and the V and J genes are those of that table, whereas D and trimming came from the DNA. The sample includes roughly 150,000 clones, more than 70% of them seen just once. The germline CDR1 and CDR2 sequences are MNHEY and SVGAGI. Trimming pared 4 bases from V and 6 bases from J, leaving 19 bases between. This CDR3 is 16 amino acids long. This clone was recorded only once.

V gene TRBV6-5 combines with J gene TRBJ2-1; D is possibly TRBD2 (7 bases). Source material: peripheral blood. The TCR sequence derives from a human donor in a cohort sampled during active COVID-19. CDR3 sequence: CASSSIGGGRFNEQFF. The CDR3 DNA reads TGTGCCAGCAGTTCGATAGGCGGGGGCCGATTCAATGAGCAGTTCTTC.